The source of this T cell receptor (beta chain) is a study of spatial heterogeneity in lung cancer. Study-wide context: Sequences of the beta chain were consistently detected in greater numbers than alpha-chain sequences. Counts of TCR transcripts in tumor regions correlated strongly with a matched bulk RNA-seq T cell module score. Whole-study findings and limits: Mutation tallies in tumors tracked expanded intratumoral alpha and beta TCR counts. For tumor T cells, estimated coverage reached only approximately 6.9% (alpha) and over 12% (beta).

TCRdb independently ran MiXCR on the 5' RACE reads; one entry per CDR3 protein. The data hold about 4,900 distinct CDR3 sequences, with less than 35% observed a single time. Of note for this clonotype: Its antigen remains unidentified.

As to time point: sample taken at primary tumor resection. This CDR3 spans 11 amino acids. Trimming shortened V by 0 bases and J by 8 bases, and 6 bases separated the two germline ends. From germline, CDR1 is DFQATT and CDR2 SNEGSKA (reference sequence). This clonotype was sampled from a female donor with early-stage non-small cell lung cancer. This chain joins TRBV20-1 and TRBJ2-3; D is ambiguous. The sequenced sample was lung tumor tissue, obtained at surgery. This CDR3 reads CSARERGTQYF. In nucleotides, the CDR3 is TGCAGTGCTAGAGAGAGAGGTACGCAGTATTTT.